This TCR beta chain was obtained from a study of OX40 agonist ivuxolimab in advanced cancers. A note on the overall study: Ivuxolimab, which targeted the costimulatory receptor OX40 (CD134), was an agonistic, fully human IgG2 monoclonal antibody. Patients were allowed to have had prior anti-PD-1, anti-PD-L1 or anti-CTLA-4 therapy, and 40% of the dose-escalation patients had previously received checkpoint inhibitors. The monotherapy dose-escalation portion (N of about 50 patients) of the phase I ivuxolimab trial is reported in the paper. Intravenous ivuxolimab was administered to patients every 2 weeks at six dose levels: 0.01, 0.1, 0.3, 1.5, 3 and 10 mg/kg. The point of sequencing TCRbeta in the periphery was to test whether ivuxolimab changed TCR sequence diversity and drove clonal T-cell expansion. Three dose-escalation patients achieved partial responses, one with hepatocellular carcinoma and two with cutaneous melanoma. Of the approximately 53 patients in dose escalation, some 20 had hepatocellular carcinoma, some 15 had melanoma, 9 had renal cell carcinoma and 9 had head and neck cancer. In the dose-escalation cohort, 70% to 85% of patients were male, and the mean age was 60 years with a range of roughly 20 to 85.

Broader findings and caveats from the paper: Low levels of normalized T-cell clonal expansion were also shown by some nonresponding patients. In partial responders in the 0.1-3.0 mg/kg groups, normalized peripheral clonal expansion was found to be among the lowest, especially among CD8+ T cells. Clonal expansion of both CD4+ and CD8+ blood T cells was observed from baseline to week 6 at doses 0.1 to 3.0 mg/kg. The antigen specificity of the peripheral T cells that underwent clonal expansion was not determined. After ivuxolimab, expanded clones were on average more numerous among CD8+ T cells than among CD4+ T cells.

Patients with a history of autoimmune disease or receiving systemic immunosuppression were excluded from the trial. Peripheral blood for TCR sequencing was drawn from every dose cohort at baseline, at cycle 4 day 1 and at cycle 7 day 1. The samples were drawn from a first-in-human, open-label, multicenter phase I dose-escalation trial of ivuxolimab. Adults with locally advanced or metastatic melanoma, renal cell carcinoma, hepatocellular carcinoma or head and neck squamous cell carcinoma were enrolled in the trial. Before TCR sequencing, CD4+ T cells and CD8+ T cells from peripheral blood were sorted into separate populations. Genomic DNA was extracted from sorted cells for sequencing of the TCRbeta CDR3 region. The immunoSEQ Assay was used for sequencing of TCRbeta CDR3 regions. TCRdb retrieved this table from immuneACCESS and kept in-frame rearrangements only. Not all clones are present; in checked studies, unresolved V genes account for under half, and no reason is known for the remainder. The sample records just under 75,000 clones, around nine tenths of which are singletons. The ten largest account for 0.44% of the sample.

About this clone itself: The antigen it binds to is not known. No much larger clonotype is one base removed from it; base qualities were not supplied.

The CDR3 starts with the cysteine, ends with the phenylalanine, and has 13 residues. Of the read, only the CDR3 DNA is kept; its 39 bases are in frame from base 1. Via the germline V gene, CDR1 is MNHEY and CDR2 SVGAGI. For this chain, trimming is 5 bases at the V end and 4 bases at the J end, and the number of junction bases without a gene match is 1. The V gene is TRBV6-5 and the J gene is TRBJ2-5; 10 junctional bases match TRBD2. This specimen consisted of CD4+ or CD8+ T cells sorted from blood, obtained in a trial of the OX40 agonist ivuxolimab. This receptor was obtained from an adult with an advanced solid tumor such as melanoma, head and neck, liver or kidney cancer. The DNA is TGTGCCAGCAGTCTAGCGGGAGTAGAGACCCAGTACTTC. It translates as CASSLAGVETQYF.